These 8 T cell receptor beta chains were sequenced from one sample in a study of blood T cell repertoires in COVID-19. This table comes from immunoSEQ multiplex PCR, and its TCRdb copy is limited to in-frame clones, with some not included. The sample includes some 490,000 clones, 88% of them seen just once. The specimen sequenced was PBMCs or T cells enriched from blood (not recorded which). These receptors originate from a woman aged 55 to 70 who had recovered from COVID-19.

J is TRBJ1-2 and V is TRBV19, with 8 positions matching TRBD1. Per germline, CDR1 LNHDA and CDR2 SQIVND (reference sequence). The trim removed 5 bases at V and 9 bases at J, leaving 8 bases unmatched. CDR3 length equals 13 residues. The CDR3 DNA reads as TGTGCCAGTAGTGACGGACAGGGAATAAGCTACACCTTC. Translated: CASSDGQGISYTF.

This sequence joins TRBV2 and TRBJ2-1, with 7 positions matching TRBD2. Per the germline V gene, CDR1 is SNHLY and CDR2 is FYNNEI. The CDR3 runs to 12 residues. Germline trimming cut 3 bases from V and 7 bases from J; bases unmatched to any gene: 0. This CDR3 reads CASSDGGNEQFF. The CDR3 bases are TGTGCCAGCAGTGACGGGGGGAATGAGCAGTTCTTC.

This clone was detected only once. The V call is TRBV24-1, the J call TRBJ1-5; 11 nucleotides match TRBD1. The CDR3 covers 15 residues. V shed 12 bases, J shed 9 bases, and the junction held 15 bases outside the gene matches. Germline CDR1 KGHDR, CDR2 SFDVKD. The CDR3, as DNA: TGTGCCTCCCTTCTGCTGGACAGGGGGCCGATGCCCCAGCATTTT. Translation: CASLLLDRGPMPQHF.

In this sample, this clone turned up once. V gene TRBV7-9 combines with J gene TRBJ1-3; 7 bases fit TRBD1. After removal of 1 base from V and 4 bases from J, the junction contained 1 base not matched to a gene. The length of the CDR3 is 14 residues. The germline V gene has CDR1 SEHNR and CDR2 FQNEAQ (reference sequence). For the CDR3, the DNA is TGTGCCAGCAGCTTAGTAGGGGGCGGAAACACCATATATTTT. Translated, it gives CASSLVGGGNTIYF.

The J gene is TRBJ1-2, the V gene TRBV6-1, with D perhaps TRBD1 (5 bases). CDR1 and CDR2 from the germline V gene are MNHNS and SASEGT. Trimming shortened V by 4 bases and J by 0 bases, and 15 bases separated the two germline ends. The CDR3 has 16 amino acids. This chain's CDR3 is CASSAGGKSPNYGYTF. The CDR3, as DNA: TGTGCCAGCAGTGCGGGGGGGAAATCCCCTAACTATGGCTACACCTTC.

The chain couples TRBV4-2 to TRBJ2-1; 7 bases align to TRBD2. This CDR3 region has 15 residues. Trimming took 1 base from V and 5 from J; bases not matched to a gene: 5. The germline gives CDR1 LGHNA, CDR2 YNFKEQ. CDR3 sequence reads: CASSQGWGGNNEQFF. CDR3 nucleotides: TGTGCCAGCAGCCAAGGGTGGGGGGGTAACAATGAGCAGTTCTTC.

A note on this clone: Other DNA variants within this sample encode the same CDR3. This sequence joins TRBV5-1 and TRBJ1-1, with D uncertain. The V and J ends lost 0 bases and 1 base respectively, with 4 bases between them. The CDR3 totals 13 residues. Looked up from germline, CDR1 is SGHRS and CDR2 is YFSETQ. The CDR3 is CASSLDRNTEAFF. The CDR3 DNA sequence: TGCGCCAGCAGCTTGGATCGGAACACTGAAGCTTTCTTT.

V usage is TRBV11-2 and J usage is TRBJ1-3; D uncertain. V lost 2 bases, J lost 0 bases, and 8 bases lay in between. CDR1 and CDR2 from the germline V gene are SGHAT and FQNNGV. The CDR3 spans 15 residues. CDR3 region: CASSLYGGSGNTIYF. The CDR3 DNA sequence: TGTGCCAGCAGCTTATACGGAGGCTCTGGAAACACCATATATTTT.